This T cell receptor beta chain was identified during a study of blood T cell repertoires in COVID-19. At the level of the study: The study drew acute and convalescent COVID-19 samples from the United States, Italy and Spain.

The germline gives CDR1 SGHNT, CDR2 YYREEE (reference sequence). V lost 4 bases to trimming and J lost 7 bases, with 8 bases between them. CDR3 length: 11 residues. Seattle's cohort entered during active infection and was followed longitudinally. Sequencing was performed with immunoSEQ multiplex PCR; in TCRdb, only in-frame clones are kept and a portion is missing. Of 150,000 to 200,000 clones listed, approximately 95% are singletons. This chain links TRBV5-4 with TRBJ1-2; no reliable D call. This receptor was taken from a woman in her sixties with COVID-19, enrolled during active disease. The sample was peripheral blood. DNA of the CDR3: TGTGCCAGCAGCGGCCGAGGTGGCTACACCTTC. Encoded protein: CASSGRGGYTF.